Listed here are 30 T cell receptor beta chains from one sample, sequenced in a study of blood T cells in healthy people across ages. PCR was performed a second time for roughly 7 to 11 cycles using a sample-barcoded 5' primer and a J-beta primer mix. TCRdb called the 5' RACE reads again in MiXCR, with one record for every CDR3 protein. The sample has 800,000 to 900,000 distinct CDR3 sequences, approximately 67% seen once. Input material: blood. The receptors were gathered from a man aged 25-45 years in good health.

This chain links TRBV28 with TRBJ2-3; 8 nucleotides agree with TRBD2. Per germline, CDR1 MDHEN and CDR2 SYDVKM. The CDR3 contains 16 residues. The V and J ends lost 11 bases and 2 bases, in that order; junction bases with no gene match: 15. CDR3 sequence: CACLDGGARFTDTQYF. The DNA for the CDR3 is TGTGCCTGTCTTGACGGGGGGGCCCGGTTCACAGATACGCAGTATTTT.

The rearrangement uses TRBV20-1 and TRBJ2-4; D assignment may be TRBD1 or TRBD2 (5 bases each). TRBJ2-7 explains the end of the DNA better; the J call may be wrong. Germline lookup yields CDR1 DFQATT and CDR2 SNEGSKA (reference sequence). CDR3 size: 13 residues. The CDR3 here is CSARRGQGYEQYF. The CDR3 bases are TGCAGTGCTAGACGCGGGCAGGGCTACGAGCAGTACTTC.

This sequence joins TRBV9 and TRBJ2-1; 9 nucleotides match TRBD2. Looked up from germline, CDR1 is SGDLS and CDR2 is YYNGEE. The J segment lost 4 bases and the V segment lost 3 bases, leaving 14 bases of the junction unmatched. This CDR3 contains 18 residues. CDR3 protein: CASSDDAGGGALYNEQFF. DNA of the CDR3: TGTGCCAGCAGCGACGACGCTGGCGGGGGGGCACTATACAATGAGCAGTTCTTC.

Regarding this clonotype: The germline gene is not matched at one end of the junction; a read error may be the cause. The genes are TRBV7-7 and TRBJ2-5; D may be TRBD2 (5 bases). This CDR3 is built from 16 residues. Germline CDR1 reads SSHAT; CDR2 reads FNYEAQ (reference sequence). CDR3 DNA sequence: TGTGCTAGCAGCCCTAGCCCCAGCGGCGGTCGGGAGACCCAGTACTTC. This encodes CASSPSPSGGRETQYF.

This clonotype was observed once. The J gene is TRBJ1-6, the V gene TRBV4-1; D is undetermined. Between the trimmed V and J ends, which lost 0 bases and 11 bases, there was a span of 11 bases. Germline-derived CDR1 and CDR2 are MGHRA and YSYEKL. The CDR3 consists of 14 residues. The CDR3 is CASSQEPTRTPLHF. As DNA, the CDR3 is TGCGCCAGCAGCCAAGAACCAACTCGGACACCCCTCCACTTT.

This clonotype was counted between two and nine times. The genes are TRBV4-3 and TRBJ2-5; 9 bases match TRBD2. Looked up from germline, CDR1 is LGHNA and CDR2 is YSLEER. The CDR3 consists of 15 residues. With V trimmed by 1 base and J by 4 bases, 4 bases remained unmatched. CDR3 in amino acids: CASSQGVSGGETQYF. For the CDR3, the DNA is TGCGCCAGCAGCCAAGGCGTTAGCGGGGGAGAGACCCAGTACTTC.

The rearrangement links TRBV7-3 to TRBJ1-1, with D unclear. Per the germline V gene, CDR1 is SGHTA and CDR2 is FQGTGA. V was clipped by 2 bases and J by 2 bases, with 12 bases between them. The CDR3 extends over 15 amino acids. The CDR3 region has the DNA TGTGCCAGCAGCTTAGGAAGTATCGCAAACACTGAAGCTTTCTTT. Translating gives CASSLGSIANTEAFF.

V is TRBV3-1 and J is TRBJ2-7, with D possibly being TRBD2 (5 bases). Trimming pared 3 bases from V and 6 bases from J, leaving 12 bases between. There are 13 residues in the CDR3. Germline V gene sequence: CDR1 LGHDT, CDR2 YNNKEL (reference sequence). CDR3 in DNA: TGTGCCAGCAGCCACCGTGGACTTGTCGAGCAGTACTTC. It encodes CASSHRGLVEQYF.

The chain links TRBV9 to TRBJ2-1; maybe TRBD1 (5 bases). This CDR3 region has 16 residues. Trimming removed 0 bases at V and 5 bases at J, with 15 bases between. Germline V gene lookup returns CDR1 SGDLS and CDR2 YYNGEE. CDR3 sequence (DNA): TGTGCCAGCAGCGTAGCCTTGGCAGGGTTGGACAATGAGCAGTTCTTC. Translation: CASSVALAGLDNEQFF.

The chain combines TRBV28 with TRBJ1-2, with D hard to call. The germline V gene has CDR1 MDHEN and CDR2 SYDVKM. V lost 3 bases, J lost 7 bases, and 9 bases lay in between. This CDR3 has 12 amino acids. The CDR3 protein is CASSLVTAGYTF. CDR3 DNA sequence: TGTGCCAGCAGTTTGGTTACAGCTGGCTACACCTTC.

The chain is built from TRBV12-3 or TRBV12-4 and TRBJ1-2; 9 positions agree with TRBD1. This CDR3 has 16 residues. V shed 5 bases and J 7 bases; nucleotides not matched to a gene: 14. The CDR3 DNA reads as TGTGCCAGCAGTACCCGGGACAGGGTGACGGGCTCTGGCTACACCTTC. Its translation is CASSTRDRVTGSGYTF.

The chain links TRBV27 to TRBJ1-2; D possibly corresponds to TRBD1 (6 bases). CDR3 length equals 14 residues. Per germline, CDR1 MNHEY and CDR2 SMNVEV (reference sequence). Trimming removed 3 bases from V and 8 bases from J, with 16 bases in between. In nucleotides, the CDR3 is TGTGCCAGCAGTTTCCGGAATACAGGGCTCGGCTACACCTTC. The encoded protein is CASSFRNTGLGYTF.

This clonotype has just a few counts. V and J are TRBV12-3 or TRBV12-4 and TRBJ2-7, with D possibly TRBD2 on 5 matching bases. CDR3 length: 15 amino acids. The V end lost 1 base, the J end lost 5 bases, and 15 bases lay between the germline ends. The CDR3 protein is CASSLGRGNGDEQYF. The CDR3 DNA reads as TGTGCCAGCAGTTTAGGTCGAGGGAATGGCGACGAGCAGTACTTC.

This chain links TRBV27 with TRBJ2-3, with 9 bases fitting TRBD1. V shed 6 bases, J shed 7 bases, and the junction held 11 bases outside the gene matches. This CDR3 is 15 amino acids long. From germline, CDR1 is MNHEY and CDR2 SMNVEV (reference sequence). The CDR3 DNA reads as TGTGCCAGCAGCGCGTCCACCGGGACAGGGTATACGCAGTATTTT. Protein sequence: CASSASTGTGYTQYF.

This clonotype occurred a few times. V and J are TRBV7-2 and TRBJ2-7, with D possibly being TRBD1 or TRBD2 (6 bases each). V gave up 4 bases and J gave up 2 bases, with 12 bases separating them. The germline V gene has CDR1 SGHTA and CDR2 FQGNSA. The CDR3 is 14 amino acids. The CDR3 coding sequence is TGTGCCAGCAGCTCGGTGGGGGGCCCCTACGAGCAGTACTTC. This codes for CASSSVGGPYEQYF.

The chain joins TRBV3-1 to TRBJ1-2, with D hard to call. The germline V gene has CDR1 LGHDT and CDR2 YNNKEL (reference sequence). Trimming left V 7 bases short and J 2 bases short, with 14 bases between. The CDR3 spans 14 residues. The CDR3 loop reads CASTAGARNYGYTF. The CDR3 DNA follows: TGTGCCAGCACCGCAGGCGCCAGAAACTATGGCTACACCTTC.

The J gene is TRBJ2-7, the V gene TRBV11-2, with a possible D match to TRBD1 (6 bases). CDR1 is SGHAT, CDR2 FQNNGV, per germline. Between the trimmed V and J ends, which lost 5 bases and 6 bases, there was a span of 17 bases. The CDR3 sequence is 14 residues long. CDR3 nucleotides: TGTGCCAGCAGCCACCCTCTGGGGGCCAGCGAGCAGTACTTC. It codes for CASSHPLGASEQYF.

J is TRBJ2-5 and V is TRBV20-1; 9 positions agree with TRBD2. The CDR3 runs to 13 residues. Germline CDR1 DFQATT, CDR2 SNEGSKA (reference sequence). Trimming at V came to 6 bases and at J to 6 bases, leaving 8 bases not matched to a gene. The CDR3 sequence: CSATASGAKTQYF. The CDR3 DNA reads TGCAGTGCGACCGCTAGCGGGGCGAAGACCCAGTACTTC.

The J gene is TRBJ2-1, the V gene TRBV3-1; either TRBD1 or TRBD2 may fit D (6 bases each). The CDR3 has 13 amino acids. From germline, CDR1 is LGHDT and CDR2 YNNKEL (reference sequence). Trimming took off 4 bases at V and 9 bases at J, with 13 bases between the two ends. CDR3 nucleotide sequence: TGTGCCAGCAGCCCCATGGGGGGCACTGAGCAGTTCTTC. It encodes CASSPMGGTEQFF.

In the case of this clonotype: The junction shows a germline mismatch at one end, possibly a read error. As DNA, the CDR3 is TGTGCCAGCAGCCATTCGAGGAGCGGGTCCGAAGTTGAGGAGTTCTTC. Translation gives CASSHSRSGSEVEEFF. The chain recombines TRBV3-1 with TRBJ2-1; TRBD2 might be the D (6 bases). Germline loops: CDR1 LGHDT, CDR2 YNNKEL (reference sequence). The CDR3 consists of 16 residues.

The CDR3 here is CAIGPPMGYEQYF. CDR3 sequence (DNA): TGTGCCATCGGGCCACCTATGGGTTACGAGCAGTACTTC. V is TRBV10-3 and J is TRBJ2-7, with D uncertain. Trimming removed 8 bases from V and 4 bases from J, with 15 bases in between. The CDR3 runs to 13 residues. Germline assignment: CDR1 ENHRY and CDR2 SYGVKD.

This chain joins TRBV4-1 and TRBJ2-4; a weak D match, TRBD1 (5 bases). The J call may be wrong; the DNA end is better matched by TRBJ2-7. This CDR3 contains 15 residues. Germline assignment: CDR1 MGHRA and CDR2 YSYEKL. The CDR3 region has the DNA TGCGCCAGCAGCCAAGGTTCCCTAGGACACTACGAGCAGTACTTC. Its protein is CASSQGSLGHYEQYF.

This clonotype has only one observation. The chain combines TRBV4-3 with TRBJ1-4, with D perhaps TRBD1 (5 bases). Germline CDR1 LGHNA, CDR2 YSLEER. This CDR3 has 14 amino acids. Trimming left V 1 base short and J 8 bases short, with 11 bases between. The CDR3, as DNA: TGCGCCAGCAGCCAAGCAGGGCTCGGAGAAAAACTGTTTTTT. As protein: CASSQAGLGEKLFF.

J is TRBJ1-5 and V is TRBV10-3; 11 bases agree with TRBD1. The CDR3 contains 13 residues. The V and J ends lost 6 bases and 6 bases, in that order; junction bases with no gene match: 1. CDR1 ENHRY and CDR2 SYGVKD come from the germline V gene. DNA for the CDR3: TGTGCCATCAGCGGGACAGGGGGTCAGCCCCAGCATTTT. Its translation is CAISGTGGQPQHF.

A remark on this clonotype: No conserved phenylalanine or tryptophan ends this CDR3, so it is likely a read error. CDR3 sequence reads: CASSLVQETQYC. Here the CDR3 DNA reads TGTGCCAGCAGCTTGGTTCAAGAGACCCAGTACTGT. V is TRBV5-8 and J is TRBJ2-5; D not resolved. The V and J ends lost 0 bases and 2 bases respectively, with 2 bases between them. The germline gives CDR1 SGHTS, CDR2 YDEGEE. The CDR3 runs 12 residues.

This chain connects TRBV29-1 to TRBJ1-2; no clear D gene. The CDR3 has 11 residues. Trimming took 4 bases from V and 7 from J, leaving 10 bases between them. Germline CDR1 SQVTM, CDR2 ANQGSEA. The CDR3 DNA sequence: TGCAGCGTTGGGCGAGAGGGTGGCTACACCTTC. Encoded protein: CSVGREGGYTF.

The V call is TRBV7-9, the J call TRBJ2-3; 9 nucleotides agree with TRBD2. V lost 5 bases and J lost 6; bases outside the gene matches: 15. Germline V gives CDR1 SEHNR, CDR2 FQNEAQ (reference sequence). This CDR3 has 17 amino acids. The CDR3 sequence: CASSTGGSGGNTDTQYF. CDR3 nucleotides: TGTGCCAGCAGCACTGGAGGGAGCGGGGGGAACACGGATACGCAGTATTTT.

This clonotype was seen a handful of times. The chain carries TRBV29-1 and TRBJ2-3; weak D call: TRBD1 (5 bases). The V end was cut by 1 base, the J end by 2 bases, with 13 bases between. The CDR3 contains 15 residues. Germline assignment: CDR1 SQVTM and CDR2 ANQGSEA. CDR3 coding DNA: TGCAGCGTTGAAGGGGGCAGTACTAACACAGATACGCAGTATTTT. Translating it yields CSVEGGSTNTDTQYF.

This clonotype occurred a few times. J is TRBJ1-2 and V is TRBV5-1, with TRBD1 matching 7 bases. The CDR3 extends over 15 amino acids. V shed 2 bases and J 4 bases; nucleotides not matched to a gene: 8. Germline values: CDR1 SGHRS, CDR2 YFSETQ. Here the CDR3 reads CASSFGEGDSYGYTF. CDR3 DNA: TGCGCCAGCAGCTTCGGGGAAGGGGACAGCTATGGCTACACCTTC.

The chain combines TRBV27 with TRBJ2-3; maybe TRBD1 (6 bases). CDR1 and CDR2 (germline): MNHEY, SMNVEV (reference sequence). The V end was cut by 5 bases, the J end by 1 base, with 16 bases between. The CDR3 has 16 amino acids. The CDR3 spells CASSLYRDIRTDTQYF. Written as DNA, the CDR3 is TGTGCCAGCAGTCTATACCGGGACATTCGCACAGATACGCAGTATTTT.